This T cell receptor beta chain was recorded in a study of CD8 T cells in ankylosing spondylitis. A word on this clonotype: The antigen remains unidentified.

General study results and limits: Researchers report that disease-linked clones proved CD8+ and relatively rare in peripheral blood.

Germline lookup yields CDR1 MNHNS and CDR2 SASEGT. Trimming removed 6 bases from V and 7 bases from J; junction bases left unmatched: 5. There are 14 residues in the CDR3. One entry per CDR3 protein results from TCRdb running MiXCR on the 5' RACE reads. The profile covers some 220,000 distinct CDR3 sequences, with over 9.5% appearing a single time and about 2.8% taken by the ten largest. Sequenced input: blood, either unsorted or a sorted T cell fraction (not recorded which). The TCR originated in a male donor with ankylosing spondylitis or in good health (not recorded which). The J gene is TRBJ2-1, the V gene TRBV6-1; 11 bases agree with TRBD1. CDR3 bases: TGTGCCAGCAGGGACAGGGGGCTCGTGAATGAGCAGTTCTTC. Translated: CASRDRGLVNEQFF.